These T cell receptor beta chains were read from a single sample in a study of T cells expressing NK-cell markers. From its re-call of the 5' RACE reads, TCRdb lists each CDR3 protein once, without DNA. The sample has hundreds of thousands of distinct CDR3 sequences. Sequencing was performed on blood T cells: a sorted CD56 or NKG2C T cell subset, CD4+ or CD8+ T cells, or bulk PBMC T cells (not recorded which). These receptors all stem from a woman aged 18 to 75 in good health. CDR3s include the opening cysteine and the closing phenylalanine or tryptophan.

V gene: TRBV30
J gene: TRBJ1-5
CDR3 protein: CAFRPDSNQPQHF

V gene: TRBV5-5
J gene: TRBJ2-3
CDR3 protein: CASSFGTGGLMRDTQYF

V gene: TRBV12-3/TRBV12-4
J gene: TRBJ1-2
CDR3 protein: CASSRPGRTYGYTF

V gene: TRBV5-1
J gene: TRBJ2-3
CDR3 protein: CASTLTGSTDTQYF

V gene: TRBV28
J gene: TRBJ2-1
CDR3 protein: CASSGGSPYNEQFF

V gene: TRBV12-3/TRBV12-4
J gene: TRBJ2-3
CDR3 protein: CASSPRTSSTDTQYF

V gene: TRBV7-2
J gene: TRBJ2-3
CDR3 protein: CASSLAPGTSGATDTQYF

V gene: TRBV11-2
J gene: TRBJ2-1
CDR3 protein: CASSLDRGPRDRGLAWTMYEQFF

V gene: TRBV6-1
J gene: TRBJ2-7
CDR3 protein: CASSASGYEQYF

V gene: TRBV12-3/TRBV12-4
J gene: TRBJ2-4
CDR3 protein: CASSLVPKNIQYF

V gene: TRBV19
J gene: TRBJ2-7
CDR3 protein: CASSMASEVEQYF

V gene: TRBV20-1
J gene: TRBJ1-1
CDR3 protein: CSAHQSRTGANTEAFF

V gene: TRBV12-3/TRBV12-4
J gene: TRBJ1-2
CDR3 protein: CASRDSLGYGYTF

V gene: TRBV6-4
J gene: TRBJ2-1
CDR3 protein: CASSAYWGGGYNEQFF

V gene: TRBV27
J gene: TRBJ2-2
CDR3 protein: CASTKGTGNTGELFF

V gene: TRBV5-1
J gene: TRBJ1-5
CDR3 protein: CASSLVGTGGGQPQHF

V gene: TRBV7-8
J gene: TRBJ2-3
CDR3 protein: CASSPTPGTGRDTQYF

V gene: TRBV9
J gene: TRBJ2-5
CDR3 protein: CASSGGQGRMQTQYF

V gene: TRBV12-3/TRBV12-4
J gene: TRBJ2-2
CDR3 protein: CASTLPGELRTGELFF

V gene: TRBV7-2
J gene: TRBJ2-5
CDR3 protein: CASSLKVGGHAQYF

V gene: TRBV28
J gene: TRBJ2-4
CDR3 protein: CASRDDKLAKNIQYF

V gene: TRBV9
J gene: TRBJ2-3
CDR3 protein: CASSVAPGGSDTQYF

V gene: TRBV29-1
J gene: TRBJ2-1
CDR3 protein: CSAVAGGPGVGEQFF

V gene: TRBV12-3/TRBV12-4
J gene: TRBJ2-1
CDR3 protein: CASSLGYEQFF

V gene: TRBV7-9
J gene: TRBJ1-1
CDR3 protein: CASSLESGEAFF

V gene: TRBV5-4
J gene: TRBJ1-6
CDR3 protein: CASSRTDYNSPLHF

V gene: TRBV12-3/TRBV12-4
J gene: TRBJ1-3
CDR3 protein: CASSPGVTGPHTIYF

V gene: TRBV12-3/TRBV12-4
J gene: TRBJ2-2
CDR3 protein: CASSSGLTGELFF

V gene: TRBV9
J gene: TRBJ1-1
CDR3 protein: CASSVGRGRGDAFF

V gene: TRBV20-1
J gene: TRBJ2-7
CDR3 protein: CSAPLAKSSYEQYF

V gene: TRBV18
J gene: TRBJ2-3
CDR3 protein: CASSLARKQGADMQYF

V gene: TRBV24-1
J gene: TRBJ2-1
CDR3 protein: CATSDTQGFGTYNEQFF

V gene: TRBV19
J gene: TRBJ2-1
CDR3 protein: CASSIPSTGLDNNEQFF

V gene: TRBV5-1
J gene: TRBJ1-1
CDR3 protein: CASSLPLLNTEAFF

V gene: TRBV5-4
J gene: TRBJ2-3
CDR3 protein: CASTKDPGTDTQYF

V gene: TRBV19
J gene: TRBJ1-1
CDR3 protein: CASRGDRLEDAFF

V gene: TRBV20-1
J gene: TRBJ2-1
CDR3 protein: CSARDASLAGGSYNEQFF

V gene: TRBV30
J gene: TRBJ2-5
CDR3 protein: CAWSVLHNQETQYF

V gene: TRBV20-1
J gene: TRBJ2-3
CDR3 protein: CSASARLGDTQYF

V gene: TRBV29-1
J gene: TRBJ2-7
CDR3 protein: CSVSILPGQLSYEQYF

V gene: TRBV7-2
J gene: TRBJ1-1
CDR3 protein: CASSSLDRGEAFF

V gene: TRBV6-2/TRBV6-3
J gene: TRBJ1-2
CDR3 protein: CASRATGGSGYTF

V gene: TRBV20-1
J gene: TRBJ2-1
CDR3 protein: CSAPRDGGRNEQFF

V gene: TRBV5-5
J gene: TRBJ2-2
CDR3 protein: CASSYERELFF

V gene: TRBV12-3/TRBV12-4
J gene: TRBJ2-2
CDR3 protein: CASSPRTGAGGELFF

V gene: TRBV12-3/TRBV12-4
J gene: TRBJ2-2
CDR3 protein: CASSQPGMVPAELFF

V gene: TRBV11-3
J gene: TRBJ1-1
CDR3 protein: CASSLDLGPNTEAFF

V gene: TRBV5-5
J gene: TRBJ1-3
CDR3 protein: CASSLEVNTGNTIYF

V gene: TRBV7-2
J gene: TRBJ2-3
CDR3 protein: CASSYRTGMSTDTQYF

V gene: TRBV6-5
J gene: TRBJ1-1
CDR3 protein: CASVGTAEAFF

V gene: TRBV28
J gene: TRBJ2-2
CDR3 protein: CASTSPGQTNTGELFF

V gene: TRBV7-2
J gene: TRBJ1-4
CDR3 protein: CASSWVATNEKLFF

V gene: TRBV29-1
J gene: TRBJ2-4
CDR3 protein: CSVEEVAKNIQYF

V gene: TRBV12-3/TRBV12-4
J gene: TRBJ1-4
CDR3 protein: CASSLAHRFNEKLFF

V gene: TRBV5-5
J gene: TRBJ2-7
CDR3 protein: CASSLDRLAGGNYEQYF

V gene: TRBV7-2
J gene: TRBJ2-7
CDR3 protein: CASRASETRYEQYF

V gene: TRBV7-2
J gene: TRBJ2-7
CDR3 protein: CASSLVGAGAYEQYF

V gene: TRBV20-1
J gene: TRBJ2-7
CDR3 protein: CSAKASGRPTYEQYF